Listed below are T cell receptor beta chains from one sample, sequenced in a study of Ad26.COV2.S vaccination and SARS-CoV-2 variants. Profiling relied on immunoSEQ multiplex PCR, and the TCRdb table lists in-frame clones only, not all of them. The table includes 500,000 or so clones, roughly 89% detected once. Source: peripheral blood, taken in a trial of Ad26.COV2.S vaccine versus placebo. Receptors originate from a person between 18 and 59 years old who received the Ad26.COV2.S COVID-19 vaccine or a placebo. Each CDR3 is given with its conserved first and last residue. The D gene is left open where the match is weak. A row's size may be missing; if present it is once, few, many or a size class.

DNA	CDR3	size	V	J	D
TGTGCCAGTAAGCCTAGCGGGCCTTCCTACAATGAGCAGTTCTTC	CASKPSGPSYNEQFF	.	TRBV19	TRBJ2-1	TRBD2
TGTGCCAGCTCTCCAACCATGAGCTCCTACAATGAGCAGTTCTTC	CASSPTMSSYNEQFF	.	TRBV18	TRBJ2-1	.
TGCAGCGTTGGGGGAGGGGCCCCAAATCAGCCCCAGCATTTT	CSVGGGAPNQPQHF	.	TRBV29-1	TRBJ1-5	.
TGTGCCAGCAGCCTATACGGGACAGTAGGGACCGGGGAGCTGTTTTTT	CASSLYGTVGTGELFF	.	TRBV7-2	TRBJ2-2	TRBD1
TGCGCCAGCAGCTTGGCTGGAGCGGGAGTTGAGCAGTTCTTC	CASSLAGAGVEQFF	.	TRBV5-1	TRBJ2-1	TRBD2
TGTGCCAGTAGTAGCCAGGGAGGGTACACTGAAGCTTTCTTT	CASSSQGGYTEAFF	.	TRBV19	TRBJ1-1	.
TGTGCCAGCAGCTTTCGTATCGGAGGGTTTTCACCCCTCCACTTT	CASSFRIGGFSPLHF	.	TRBV11-3	TRBJ1-6	.
TGTGCCAGCAGTTTTGTCGGGACAGGGGCCTATAGCAATCAGCCCCAGCATTTT	CASSFVGTGAYSNQPQHF	many	TRBV28	TRBJ1-5	TRBD1
TGTGCCAGTAGTATCACCGACAGGGATTATGAGCAGTTCTTC	CASSITDRDYEQFF	few	TRBV19	TRBJ2-1	TRBD1
TGTGCCAGCAGCTACCCAGGGGTAACTAATGAAAAACTGTTTTTT	CASSYPGVTNEKLFF	.	TRBV5-8	TRBJ1-4	.
TGTGCCAGCGGGACAGGGGGGTCTGAAAAACTGTTTTTT	CASGTGGSEKLFF	once	TRBV28	TRBJ1-4	TRBD1
TGCGCCAGCAGCTTGGGAAAGGGGACAGGGCTCTATGAGCAGTTCTTC	CASSLGKGTGLYEQFF	.	TRBV5-1	TRBJ2-1	TRBD1
TGCGCCAGCAGCTTAGAAGGGCCTAACACTGAAGCTTTCTTT	CASSLEGPNTEAFF	.	TRBV5-1	TRBJ1-1	.
TGTGCCAGCTCACCCTCCGGGACAGTGATGAACACTGAAGCTTTCTTT	CASSPSGTVMNTEAFF	.	TRBV18	TRBJ1-1	TRBD1
TGTGCCAGCAGGGGACTCGCAGCCAATGAGCAGTTCTTC	CASRGLAANEQFF	.	TRBV27	TRBJ2-1	.
TGTGCCAGCTACGCTGGGGATACGCAGTATTTT	CASYAGDTQYF	once	TRBV11-2	TRBJ2-3	.
TGTGCCAGCAGCCAAAGCGGGAGCTCCTACAATGAGCAGTTCTTC	CASSQSGSSYNEQFF	.	TRBV3-1/TRBV3-2	TRBJ2-1	TRBD2
TGTGCTAGTGGTTTGGACAGGAGCACAGATACGCAGTATTTT	CASGLDRSTDTQYF	.	TRBV12-5	TRBJ2-3	.
TGTGCCAGCAGTTTATGGAGGACAGGGGGCACAGATACGCAGTATTTT	CASSLWRTGGTDTQYF	.	TRBV28	TRBJ2-3	TRBD1
TGTGCCAGGGGACTAGCGGACTTAACAGATACGCAGTATTTT	CARGLADLTDTQYF	once	TRBV2	TRBJ2-3	TRBD2
TGTGCCAGCAGAATAAGTGTTGGGACTGAAGCTTTCTTT	CASRISVGTEAFF	.	TRBV2	TRBJ1-1	.
TGTGCCAGCAGCCGGGGAACAAGCTGGACTAATGAAAAACTGTTTTTT	CASSRGTSWTNEKLFF	.	TRBV3-1/TRBV3-2	TRBJ1-4	.
TGTGCCAGCAGCCAAGATTGGGGGGACAACAATGAGCAGTTCTTC	CASSQDWGDNNEQFF	.	TRBV3-1/TRBV3-2	TRBJ2-1	.
TGTGCCAGCAGCGGTAACTACAATGAGCAGTTCTTC	CASSGNYNEQFF	once	TRBV12-3/TRBV12-4	TRBJ2-1	.